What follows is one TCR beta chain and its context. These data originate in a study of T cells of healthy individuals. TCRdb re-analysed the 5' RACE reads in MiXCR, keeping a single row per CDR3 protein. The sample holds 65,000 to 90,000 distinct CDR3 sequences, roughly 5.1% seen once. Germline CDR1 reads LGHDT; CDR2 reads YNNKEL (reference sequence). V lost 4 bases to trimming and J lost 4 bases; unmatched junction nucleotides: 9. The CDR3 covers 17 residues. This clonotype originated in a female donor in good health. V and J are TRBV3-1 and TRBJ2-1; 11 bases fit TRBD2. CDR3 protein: CASSRGGTSGGYNEQFF. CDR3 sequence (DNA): TGTGCCAGCAGCCGGGGGGGGACTAGCGGTGGGTACAATGAGCAGTTCTTC.